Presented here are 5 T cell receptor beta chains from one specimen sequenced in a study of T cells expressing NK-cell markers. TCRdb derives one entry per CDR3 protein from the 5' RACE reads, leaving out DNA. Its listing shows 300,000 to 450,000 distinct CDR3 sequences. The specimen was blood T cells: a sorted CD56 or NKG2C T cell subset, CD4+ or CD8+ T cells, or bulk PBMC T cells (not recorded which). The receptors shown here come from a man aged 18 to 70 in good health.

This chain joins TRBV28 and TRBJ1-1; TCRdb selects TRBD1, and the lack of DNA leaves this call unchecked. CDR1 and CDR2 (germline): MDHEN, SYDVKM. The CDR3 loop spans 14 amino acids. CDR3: CASSPGRLNTEAFF.

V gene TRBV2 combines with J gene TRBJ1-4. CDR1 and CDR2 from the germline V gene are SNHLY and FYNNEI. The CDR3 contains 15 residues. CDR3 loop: CASSPMVISVRKLFF.

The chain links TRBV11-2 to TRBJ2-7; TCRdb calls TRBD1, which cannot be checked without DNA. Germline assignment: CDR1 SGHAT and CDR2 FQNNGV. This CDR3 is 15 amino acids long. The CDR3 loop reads CASSPMTGPSYEQYF.

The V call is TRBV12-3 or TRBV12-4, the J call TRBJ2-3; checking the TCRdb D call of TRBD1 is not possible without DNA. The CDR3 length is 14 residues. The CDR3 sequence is CASSIDRGRRTQYF.

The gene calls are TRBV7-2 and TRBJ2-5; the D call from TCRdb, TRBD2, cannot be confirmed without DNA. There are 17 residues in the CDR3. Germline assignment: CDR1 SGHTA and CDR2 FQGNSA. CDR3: CASTLRTSGESQETQYF.